This entry describes one T cell receptor beta chain. Germline V gene lookup returns CDR1 LGHDT and CDR2 YNNKEL (reference sequence). The length of the CDR3 is 15 residues. V was clipped by 4 bases and J by 3 bases, with 15 bases between them. The sample originates from a study of blood T cell repertoires in COVID-19. On the study more broadly: From the United States, Italy and Spain came samples of acute and convalescent COVID-19.

Original data processing: Estimates of nucleated cell counts were drawn from the amplification of reference gene primers. Here immunoSEQ multiplex PCR was the method, and the copy in TCRdb shows in-frame clones only, minus some. That table is the source of V, J and clone size, and D and trimming were worked out from the DNA. The sample lists roughly 200,000 clones, around 75% occurring once. Sequencing was carried out using peripheral blood. The chain is built from TRBV3-1 (or the pseudogene TRBV3-2) and TRBJ1-1; maybe TRBD1 (5 bases). The TCR was taken from a woman between 40 and 50 years old with COVID-19, enrolled during active disease. DNA for the CDR3: TGTGCCAGCAGCCCTTCCCCCCGACAGCACACTGAAGCTTTCTTT. Its translation: CASSPSPRQHTEAFF.